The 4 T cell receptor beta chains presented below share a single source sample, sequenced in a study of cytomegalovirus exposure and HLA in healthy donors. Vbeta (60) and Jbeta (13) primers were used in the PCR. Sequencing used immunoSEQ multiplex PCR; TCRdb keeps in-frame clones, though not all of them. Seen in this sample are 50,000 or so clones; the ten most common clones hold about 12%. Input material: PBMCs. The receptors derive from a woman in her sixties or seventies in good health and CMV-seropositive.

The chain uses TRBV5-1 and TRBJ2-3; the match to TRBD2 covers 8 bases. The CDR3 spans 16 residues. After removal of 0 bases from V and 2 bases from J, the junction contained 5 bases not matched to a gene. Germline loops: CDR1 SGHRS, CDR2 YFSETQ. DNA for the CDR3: TGCGCCAGCAGCTTGGCTCCAGCGGGGGCCACAGATACGCAGTATTTT. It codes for CASSLAPAGATDTQYF.

CDR3 region: CASSVEGRRYGYTF. In DNA form, the CDR3 reads TGTGCCAGCAGCGTAGAGGGCAGGAGGTATGGCTACACCTTC. This rearrangement joins TRBV9 to TRBJ1-2, with D unresolved. CDR1 and CDR2 (germline): SGDLS, YYNGEE. This CDR3 region has 14 residues. With 0 bases removed from V and 5 bases from J, the gap between germline ends came to 11 bases.

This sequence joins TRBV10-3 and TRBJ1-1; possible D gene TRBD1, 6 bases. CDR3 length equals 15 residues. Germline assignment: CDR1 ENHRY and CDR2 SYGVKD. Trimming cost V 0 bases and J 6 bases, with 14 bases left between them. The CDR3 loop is CAISESRTVTPEAFF. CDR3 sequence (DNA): TGTGCCATCAGTGAGTCCAGGACAGTAACCCCTGAAGCTTTCTTT.

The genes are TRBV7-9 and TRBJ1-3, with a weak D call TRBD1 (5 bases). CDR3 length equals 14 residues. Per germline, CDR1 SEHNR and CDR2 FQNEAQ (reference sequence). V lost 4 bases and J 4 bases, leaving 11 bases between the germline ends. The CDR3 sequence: CASSYGGGGNTIYF. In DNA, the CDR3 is TGTGCCAGCAGCTACGGGGGAGGCGGAAACACCATATATTTT.